The rows below give T cell receptor beta chains drawn from one sample of a study of neurological immune-mediated disorders. TCRdb re-called the 5' RACE reads with MiXCR, one entry per CDR3 protein. The data show tens of thousands of distinct CDR3 sequences, 4% seen once. Sample: CD4+ T cells from blood. These receptors came from a woman aged 40 to 50 with multiple sclerosis. The CDR3 runs from the conserved cysteine through the conserved F or W. D genes are given only for firm matches. Clone size appears in some rows only: once, few, many, or a class for an expanded clone.

clone size	D gene	J gene	V gene	CDR3 DNA	CDR3 protein
many	NA	TRBJ1-6	TRBV7-9	TGTGCCAGCACCTTAGGGTATAATTCACCCCTCCACTTT	CASTLGYNSPLHF
many	TRBD2	TRBJ2-1	TRBV19	TGTGCCAGTAGTAGCCAGGATAGCGGGGGGAACGAGCAGTTCTTC	CASSSQDSGGNEQFF
many	NA	TRBJ2-1	TRBV5-1	TGCGCCAGCAGTTCCGGGGGGCAGTACAATGAGCAGTTCTTC	CASSSGGQYNEQFF
many	NA	TRBJ1-6	TRBV11-2	TGTGCCAGCAGTCTGGCATCACCCCTCCACTTT	CASSLASPLHF
many	NA	TRBJ2-7	TRBV20-1	TGCAGTGCTAGAGCCCCAGGGGGGCCCTCCTACGAGCAGTACTTC	CSARAPGGPSYEQYF
many	NA	TRBJ1-1	TRBV18	TGTGCCAGCTCACCAAGCAGGGATACTGAAGCTTTCTTT	CASSPSRDTEAFF
many	NA	TRBJ1-6	TRBV5-5	TGTGCCAGCAGCTTGGGGGGATCATTCAGCTCCTATAATTCACCCCTCCACTTT	CASSLGGSFSSYNSPLHF
many	NA	TRBJ2-1	TRBV11-2	TGTGCCAGCAGTTTATCTTCCAACAATGAGCAGTTCTTC	CASSLSSNNEQFF
many	NA	TRBJ2-7	TRBV5-1	TGCGCCAGCAGCGGAAGGGGGGGGCCCTACGTTCACTACGAGCAGTACTTC	CASSGRGGPYVHYEQYF
many	NA	TRBJ1-2	TRBV24-1	TGTGCCACCAGTGATCCCGGGGTACACTATGGCTACACCTTC	CATSDPGVHYGYTF
many	NA	TRBJ2-3	TRBV20-1	TGCAGTGCTAGTTCCAGAACTAGCACAGATACGCAGTATTTT	CSASSRTSTDTQYF
many	TRBD1	TRBJ2-2	TRBV7-3	TGTGCCAGCAGCCCACGGACAGGGGGCACCGGGGAGCTGTTTTTT	CASSPRTGGTGELFF
many	TRBD2	TRBJ2-1	TRBV2	TGTGCCAGCAGTGACCTAGCGGGGGCCCACAATGAGCAGTTCTTC	CASSDLAGAHNEQFF
NA	NA	TRBJ2-1	TRBV21-1	TGTGCCAGCAGTTACGACGACGGGGGGTTTGATGAGCAGTTCTTC	CASSYDDGGFDEQFF
many	NA	TRBJ2-7	TRBV5-1	TGCGCCAGCAGCTTGGTAGCAGGGGAGGAAGAGCAGTACTTC	CASSLVAGEEEQYF
many	NA	TRBJ1-1	TRBV7-3	TGTGCCAGCAGCCCTTTAATCGGGGCTGAAGCTTTCTTT	CASSPLIGAEAFF
many	NA	TRBJ1-5	TRBV10-3	TGTGCCAGCGCCCGGAGCGCACTAGGCAATCAGCCCCAGCATTTT	CASARSALGNQPQHF
many	NA	TRBJ1-1	TRBV5-1	TGCGCCAGCAGCTTGGAATGGGGCACTGAAGCTTTCTTT	CASSLEWGTEAFF
many	NA	TRBJ1-4	TRBV5-1	TGCGCCAGCAGCTTGGAACCGATTAATGAAAAACTGTTTTTT	CASSLEPINEKLFF
many	TRBD2	TRBJ2-3	TRBV10-3	TGTGCCATCAGTGAAGTCGAGCGGGGGTCGGGAGATACGCAGTATTTT	CAISEVERGSGDTQYF
many	NA	TRBJ2-5	TRBV5-1	TGCGCCAGCAGCGTCAGGGACCGGGGAGGGACCCAGTACTTC	CASSVRDRGGTQYF
many	NA	TRBJ2-7	TRBV5-1	TGCGCCAGCAGCTTGGCAGGGGTCGGCGAGCAGTACTTC	CASSLAGVGEQYF
many	NA	TRBJ2-3	TRBV5-5	TGTGCCAGCATGGACCGGGTCGGGGATACGCAGTATTTT	CASMDRVGDTQYF
many	NA	TRBJ1-4	TRBV12-3/TRBV12-4	TGTGCCAGCAGGCGGGCCGGAGAAAAACTGTTTTTT	CASRRAGEKLFF
many	TRBD1	TRBJ1-1	TRBV10-3	TGTGCTACAGAGGGACAGGGGTTGGGTGAAGCTTTCTTT	CATEGQGLGEAFF
many	TRBD1	TRBJ1-6	TRBV5-6	TGTGCCAGCAGCCTTTCCCCACACAGGGGGCATTCACCCCTCCACTTT	CASSLSPHRGHSPLHF
many	TRBD1	TRBJ2-3	TRBV24-1	TGTGCCACCAGTGATCCCAACAGGGGACGGGATACGCAGTATTTT	CATSDPNRGRDTQYF
many	TRBD1	TRBJ2-1	TRBV7-2	TGTGCCAGCAGCTTTCAACAGGGGAACAATGAGCAGTTCTTC	CASSFQQGNNEQFF
many	TRBD1	TRBJ1-1	TRBV29-1	TGCAGCGCCGGGGACAGGGTGGGTGAAGCTTTCTTT	CSAGDRVGEAFF
many	NA	TRBJ1-6	TRBV10-3	TGTGCCATCAGAGACAGAGACAATTCACCCCTCCACTTT	CAIRDRDNSPLHF
many	NA	TRBJ1-3	TRBV7-9	TGTGCCAGCAGCCGAGGGGCGTCCTCTGGAAACACCATATATTTT	CASSRGASSGNTIYF
many	TRBD1	TRBJ1-5	TRBV24-1	TGTGCCACCAGTGATTCAGGGGGCGCGGGAAATCAGCCCCAGCATTTT	CATSDSGGAGNQPQHF
many	NA	TRBJ2-7	TRBV5-1	TGCGCCAGCAGCCCCGGGGACGCAACCTACGAGCAGTACTTC	CASSPGDATYEQYF
many	NA	TRBJ2-3	TRBV5-1	TGCGCCAGCAGCCGAAGCCTAGGCCTCAGCACAGATACGCAGTATTTT	CASSRSLGLSTDTQYF
NA	NA	TRBJ1-5	TRBV20-1	TGCAGTGCTCGCCGGACTGGGGGCAATCAGCCCCAGCATTTT	CSARRTGGNQPQHF
many	NA	TRBJ2-2	TRBV9	TGTGCCAGCAGCGCCCTGAGAGCTTCGGACACCGGGGAGCTGTTTTTT	CASSALRASDTGELFF
NA	TRBD1	TRBJ1-1	TRBV6-2/TRBV6-3	TGTGCCAGCAGTTCCCACAGGGGGAGGAACACTGAAGCTTTCTTT	CASSSHRGRNTEAFF
NA	NA	TRBJ2-7	TRBV6-6	TGTGCCAGCAGTCCCTTGCAGGGTCGGTACGAGCAGTACTTC	CASSPLQGRYEQYF
many	TRBD1	TRBJ2-7	TRBV5-1	TGCGCCAGCAGCTCGACCGGGACAGGGTACGAGCAGTACTTC	CASSSTGTGYEQYF
many	NA	TRBJ2-3	TRBV11-2	TGTGCCAGCAGCGAGGGGGATAGCACAGATACGCAGTATTTT	CASSEGDSTDTQYF
many	TRBD2	TRBJ2-1	TRBV5-1	TGCGCCAGCAGCTCCCTAACGGGGGGGGGGTACAATGAGCAGTTCTTC	CASSSLTGGGYNEQFF
many	NA	TRBJ1-1	TRBV5-1	TGCGCCAGCGCCTCCATGGGGGCAAACACTGAAGCTTTCTTT	CASASMGANTEAFF